A selection of T cell receptor beta chains follows, all from one sample in a study of beta chain features in type 1 diabetes. The data were produced by immunoSEQ multiplex PCR, yet TCRdb's version contains in-frame clones alone and is incomplete. This table holds about 170,000 clones, less than 9.5% found once. Sequences were obtained from central memory CD4+ T cells from blood. These receptors were collected from a middle-aged woman with type 1 diabetes. Each CDR3 is given with its conserved first and last residue. D genes are given only for firm matches. A clone size is listed for some rows: how often the clone was seen (once, few, many), or a class if it is expanded.

J gene: TRBJ2-7; V gene: TRBV2; D gene: -; clone size: few; CDR3 protein: CASRLSEAYEQYF; CDR3 DNA: TGTGCCAGCAGGCTGAGCGAGGCGTACGAGCAGTACTTC
J gene: TRBJ2-3; V gene: TRBV2; D gene: TRBD2; clone size: -; CDR3 protein: CASSEGGTRTDTQYF; CDR3 DNA: TGTGCCAGCAGTGAAGGCGGGACTAGAACAGATACGCAGTATTTT
J gene: TRBJ2-2; V gene: TRBV30; D gene: -; clone size: -; CDR3 protein: CAWIYYTGELFF; CDR3 DNA: TGTGCCTGGATTTATTACACCGGGGAGCTGTTTTTT
J gene: TRBJ2-3; V gene: TRBV5-4; D gene: TRBD2; clone size: few; CDR3 protein: CASSGRGGGGADTQYF; CDR3 DNA: TGTGCCAGCAGCGGACGGGGTGGCGGGGGGGCAGATACGCAGTATTTT
J gene: TRBJ1-6; V gene: TRBV6-5; D gene: TRBD1; clone size: few; CDR3 protein: CASTGTGGGNSPLHF; CDR3 DNA: TGTGCCAGCACCGGGACAGGGGGTGGGAATTCACCCCTCCACTTT
J gene: TRBJ2-1; V gene: TRBV27; D gene: TRBD2; clone size: -; CDR3 protein: CATQFSGGLYNEQFF; CDR3 DNA: TGTGCCACTCAGTTTAGCGGGGGGCTATACAATGAGCAGTTCTTC
J gene: TRBJ1-4; V gene: TRBV30; D gene: -; clone size: -; CDR3 protein: CAWNVDGENEKLFF; CDR3 DNA: TGTGCCTGGAATGTCGACGGAGAGAATGAAAAGCTGTTTTTT
J gene: TRBJ1-4; V gene: TRBV4-1; D gene: -; clone size: few; CDR3 protein: CASSQGEHGTNEKLFF; CDR3 DNA: TGCGCCAGCAGCCAAGGGGAGCATGGAACTAATGAAAAACTGTTTTTT
J gene: TRBJ2-7; V gene: TRBV5-4; D gene: TRBD1; clone size: -; CDR3 protein: CASSPGQGRRDEQYF; CDR3 DNA: TGTGCCAGCAGCCCGGGACAGGGAAGGCGGGACGAGCAGTACTTC
J gene: TRBJ2-5; V gene: TRBV5-1; D gene: -; clone size: few; CDR3 protein: CASSEGIGAGEETQYF; CDR3 DNA: TGCGCCAGCAGCGAGGGGATTGGGGCAGGGGAAGAGACCCAGTACTTC
J gene: TRBJ2-7; V gene: TRBV7-9; D gene: TRBD1; clone size: few; CDR3 protein: CASSPGQGGYEQYF; CDR3 DNA: TGTGCCAGCAGCCCAGGACAGGGTGGATACGAGCAGTACTTC
J gene: TRBJ1-5; V gene: TRBV28; D gene: -; clone size: few; CDR3 protein: CASHGTLNQPQHF; CDR3 DNA: TGTGCCAGCCACGGGACACTTAATCAGCCCCAGCATTTT
J gene: TRBJ2-5; V gene: TRBV6-5; D gene: -; clone size: few; CDR3 protein: CASSRGSFQETQYF; CDR3 DNA: TGTGCCAGCTCACGTGGCAGTTTCCAAGAGACCCAGTACTTC
J gene: TRBJ2-6; V gene: TRBV7-3; D gene: TRBD1; clone size: few; CDR3 protein: CASSFQGAGANVLTF; CDR3 DNA: TGTGCCAGCAGCTTTCAGGGGGCAGGGGCCAACGTCCTGACTTTC
J gene: TRBJ2-3; V gene: TRBV5-6; D gene: -; clone size: few; CDR3 protein: CASSLIQSSDTQYF; CDR3 DNA: TGTGCCAGCAGCTTGATACAATCTTCGGATACGCAGTATTTT
J gene: TRBJ2-7; V gene: TRBV29-1; D gene: -; clone size: -; CDR3 protein: CSVGRVSDEQYF; CDR3 DNA: TGCAGCGTTGGACGGGTTTCGGACGAGCAGTACTTC
J gene: TRBJ2-7; V gene: TRBV29-1; D gene: -; clone size: few; CDR3 protein: CSVEVAGQSHSYEQYF; CDR3 DNA: TGCAGCGTTGAAGTTGCGGGACAGTCTCACTCCTACGAGCAGTACTTC
J gene: TRBJ1-4; V gene: TRBV4-3; D gene: -; clone size: -; CDR3 protein: CASSLSPDTTTNEKLFF; CDR3 DNA: TGCGCCAGCAGCCTTTCGCCGGACACTACAACTAATGAAAAACTGTTTTTT
J gene: TRBJ1-1; V gene: TRBV19; D gene: TRBD1; clone size: few; CDR3 protein: CASSISGTGGTEAFF; CDR3 DNA: TGTGCCAGTAGTATCTCCGGGACAGGGGGTACTGAAGCTTTCTTT
J gene: TRBJ1-4; V gene: TRBV14; D gene: TRBD1; clone size: -; CDR3 protein: CASSQVRDRGGKLFF; CDR3 DNA: TGTGCCAGCAGCCAAGTTCGCGACAGGGGTGGAAAACTGTTTTTT
J gene: TRBJ1-5; V gene: TRBV28; D gene: -; clone size: -; CDR3 protein: CASSSPVNQPQHF; CDR3 DNA: TGTGCCAGCAGTTCCCCGGTAAATCAGCCCCAGCATTTT
J gene: TRBJ1-4; V gene: TRBV30; D gene: -; clone size: -; CDR3 protein: CAWENRDEKLFF; CDR3 DNA: TGTGCCTGGGAAAACAGGGATGAAAAACTGTTTTTT
J gene: TRBJ2-2; V gene: TRBV15; D gene: -; clone size: -; CDR3 protein: CATSRAYDRGGTGELFF; CDR3 DNA: TGTGCCACCAGCAGAGCCTACGACAGGGGAGGGACCGGGGAGCTGTTTTTT
J gene: TRBJ1-3; V gene: TRBV18; D gene: -; clone size: few; CDR3 protein: CASSPASSGNTIYF; CDR3 DNA: TGTGCCAGCTCACCAGCCAGCTCTGGAAACACCATATATTTT
J gene: TRBJ1-2; V gene: TRBV4-2; D gene: TRBD1; clone size: -; CDR3 protein: CASSQGQGSNGYTF; CDR3 DNA: TGTGCCAGCAGCCAGGGACAGGGTTCCAATGGCTACACCTTC
J gene: TRBJ2-1; V gene: TRBV5-1; D gene: -; clone size: -; CDR3 protein: CASSLGWLNEQFF; CDR3 DNA: TGCGCCAGCAGCTTGGGATGGCTTAATGAGCAGTTCTTC
J gene: TRBJ2-1; V gene: TRBV18; D gene: TRBD2; clone size: -; CDR3 protein: CASSGLAGGANEQFF; CDR3 DNA: TGTGCCAGCTCAGGACTAGCGGGAGGCGCCAATGAGCAGTTCTTC
J gene: TRBJ1-5; V gene: TRBV28; D gene: -; clone size: few; CDR3 protein: CASKLGGGYNQPQHF; CDR3 DNA: TGTGCCAGCAAGTTAGGGGGGGGTTACAATCAGCCCCAGCATTTT
J gene: TRBJ1-5; V gene: TRBV29-1; D gene: TRBD1; clone size: -; CDR3 protein: CSVSEGAGNQPQHF; CDR3 DNA: TGCAGCGTATCTGAGGGGGCTGGCAATCAGCCCCAGCATTTT
J gene: TRBJ2-7; V gene: TRBV20-1; D gene: -; clone size: -; CDR3 protein: CSVTPGGEQYF; CDR3 DNA: TGCAGTGTCACACCCGGGGGCGAGCAGTACTTC
J gene: TRBJ1-2; V gene: TRBV28; D gene: -; clone size: many; CDR3 protein: CASSTVTNYGYTF; CDR3 DNA: TGTGCCAGCAGTACAGTAACTAACTATGGCTACACCTTC
J gene: TRBJ1-5; V gene: TRBV2; D gene: -; clone size: -; CDR3 protein: CASRWQGYQPQHF; CDR3 DNA: TGTGCCAGCAGATGGCAGGGTTACCAGCCCCAGCATTTT
J gene: TRBJ1-5; V gene: TRBV7-9; D gene: -; clone size: -; CDR3 protein: CASSWGQGGQPQHF; CDR3 DNA: TGTGCCAGCAGCTGGGGGCAGGGTGGTCAGCCCCAGCATTTT